This T cell receptor beta chain came from a study of blood T cells in healthy people across ages. Every donor provided ten milliliters of peripheral blood. With a J-beta primer mix and a sample-barcoded 5' primer, a second PCR ran roughly 6 to 11 cycles. From the 5' RACE reads, TCRdb called clonotypes with MiXCR, one entry per CDR3 protein. The sample lists fewer than 750,000 distinct CDR3 sequences; around 48% were seen once. This clonotype has more than one count but fewer than ten. Trimming removed 6 bases from V and 7 bases from J, with 22 bases in between. The CDR3 is 16 amino acids. Germline V gene lookup returns CDR1 MNHEY and CDR2 SVGAGI.

This clonotype was obtained from a man older than 75 in good health. This chain links TRBV6-5 with TRBJ2-4; tentatively, D is TRBD1 or TRBD2 (5 bases each). Sequenced sample: blood. The CDR3 region is CASREDRARGRNIQYF. The CDR3 DNA reads TGTGCCAGCAGAGAGGACCGGGCCCGGGGCCGGAACATTCAGTACTTC.